This T cell receptor (beta chain) was identified during a study of cytomegalovirus exposure and HLA in healthy donors (dated by TCRdb to 2015 to 2018). Background for the entire study: An earlier analysis of some 550 of the donors reported approximately 290 Gb of sequence data and 117 million unique TCR beta sequences from about 200 million T cells. An earlier analysis of around 580 of the donors used high-throughput TCR beta sequencing to judge whether each TCR beta V gene segment behaved as functional or pseudogenic. An early release covering roughly 600 HLA-typed donors comprised about 320 gigabases of sequencing data and around 86 million unique TCR sequences. Both class I and class II loci were covered by HLA typing, at four-digit resolution. Of the 300 to 500 genotyped donors, more than 75% were placed in the genetic ancestry cluster associated with self-reported Caucasian donors. A later analysis re-analyzed previously published TCR beta repertoires from about 600 donors and added high-resolution HLA genotyping to study TCR occurrence patterns. A later genetic analysis used genome-wide SNP genotypes for about 60% of the roughly 700 donors, treating that subset as a discovery cohort. A separate validation cohort of 100 to 150 different subjects was used in addition to the 666-subject first cohort. Because of strong linkage in the cohort, roughly five DR-DQ haplotypes were treated as single units for association and clustering. All discovery cohort repertoires had been generated on a single sequencing platform. Typing coverage differed by locus: A, B, C, DRB1 and DQB1 were typed in about 629-640 donors, DQA1 in about 500, DPA1 in around 600, and DPB1 in approximately 450. Rather than drawing on any new phenotypic data, the later analysis identified candidate immune exposures from TCR beta sequences and the way those sequences occurred across donors. The study was designed to test whether signatures of past pathogen exposure could be identified by cataloging public T cell receptors. The T cell repertoires of under 750 subjects were profiled by immunosequencing and related to cytomegalovirus serostatus. Donor age, sex, ethnicity and CMV serostatus were compiled alongside the repertoire data. Among about 390 genotyped donors of the cohort, an average of around 240,000 unique TCR beta nucleotide sequences were sequenced per donor, approximately 20% of them non-productive. High-throughput TCR immunosequencing, statistical association of individual TCRs with disease status, and machine learning were combined to predict cytomegalovirus infection status.

The cohort consisted of approximately 670 healthy bone marrow donors. At the time of sampling, every cohort member was nominally healthy, though immune exposures that went unrecorded were likely present. The donor tested CMV seropositive and was one of the 289 seropositive cohort members. A peripheral blood sample was collected from each donor, and TCR beta sequencing was performed on peripheral blood mononuclear cells. The Qiagen DNeasy Blood Extraction Kit was used to extract genomic DNA from the blood cell samples. This clone has just one count. Its antigen has not been determined. Base qualities were left out, and no much larger clone turns up one base away. Library preparation was by the immunoSEQ multiplex PCR assay. A mixture of 60 forward primers for TCR Vbeta segments and 13 reverse primers for TCR Jbeta segments was used in the multiplex PCR. The CDR3 region of rearranged TCR beta genes was amplified from genomic DNA by a multiplex PCR assay. The Illumina HiSeq System was used to sequence the amplified TCR beta libraries as 87-base-pair reads. Concerning the study's data processing: In a later analysis, tens of millions of unique TCR beta chains were counted across the 666 repertoires, and roughly 10 million of these chains were shared by at least two donors. To remove PCR and sequencing errors, raw reads were error-corrected and collapsed into unique sequences using a nearest-neighbor algorithm that merged closely related sequences. To assign V, D and J gene segments, CDR3 sequences were aligned to IMGT reference sequences. For a sequence to be retained, at least a six-nucleotide match to both a V gene segment and a J gene segment was required. Rearrangements were called productive when the CDR3 lacked stop codons and stayed in frame with V and J; all others were non-productive. Following IMGT convention, CDR3 was defined as the stretch from the second conserved V-encoded cysteine up to the conserved J-encoded phenylalanine. In an earlier analysis of roughly 580 of the donors, sequences lacking an unambiguous match to a single V gene segment were excluded. In an earlier analysis of approximately 500 of the donors, a V segment was called functional when productive rearrangements were above 56.7%, and segregating when the standard deviation between donors exceeded 5%. A statistical classification framework was developed to diagnose cytomegalovirus status using the catalog of TCR beta chain sequences. In a later analysis, TCR nucleotide sequences were compared against IMGT/GENE-DB human TR gene sequences so that V and J genes could be assigned. In a later analysis, CDR3 sequences and most-parsimonious VDJ recombination scenarios were assigned using the TCRdist pipeline. In a later analysis, each TCR beta chain was defined by its CDR3 amino acid sequence together with its V-gene family, and reads lacking a unique V-gene family were excluded. In a later analysis, 500 to 700 highly shared, low-generation-probability nucleotide sequences were removed to address suspected cross-contamination and a sequencing artifact. A later analysis calculated a clonal expansion index for each public chain from normalized within-repertoire ranks of inferred template counts. Generation probabilities in a later analysis came from a VDJ recombination model fitted to out-of-frame rearrangements, and those results were checked against IGoR. In a later analysis, hypergeometric tests were used to score TCR-TCR, TCR-HLA and TCR-CMV co-occurrence, with a repertoire-size bias correction applied to TCR pairs. A later analysis estimated false discovery rates by permuting HLA or CMV assignments 20 times. A later analysis grouped co-occurring TCRs with DBSCAN, adding TCRdist sequence similarity when clustering within HLA-allele-positive subsets. Repertoires with fewer than 30,000 or more than 120,000 public chains were left out of co-occurrence clustering, as were about five repertoires with anomalous nucleotide sharing. TCRdb's version of the immuneACCESS table is confined to in-frame rearrangements and falls short of the full clone set. An unresolved V gene accounts for under half of the shortfall where checked; the remainder is of unknown origin. V, J and clone size derive from that table, while D and trimming were established from the DNA sequence. The sample yields roughly 98,000 clones; about 70% were counted once. 14% of the sample is taken by the ten largest.

Broader findings and caveats from the paper: Only TCR beta chains were sequenced in this cohort, and the absence of alpha or paired-chain data limited detectable features. While some public TCRs were present in many individuals, most TCR sequences turned up only very rarely across donors. A later genetic analysis reported fewer N-insertions in productive TCRs among donors in an Asian-associated ancestry cluster than the roughly 700-donor mean. In a later analysis, the rate of TCR association differed among HLA loci, with DRB1 alleles having the most associated TCRs and HLA-C alleles having the fewest. Specific HLA alleles were associated with roughly 17,000 TCR beta sequences at a false discovery rate of 0.05 in a later analysis. Because counts were too low, seventeen rarely observed V segments, including chromosome 9 orphons, were excluded from the earlier analysis of a few hundred of the donors. Linkage disequilibrium might explain the correlated functional status among segregating V segments, but an unknown experimental factor could not be excluded. A cluster of highly shared sequence variants was judged likely to represent a technical artifact of the sequencing pipeline. Cytomegalovirus status was reported to be diagnosed by the classifier with high specificity and sensitivity in both the original and validation cohorts. A further reported finding was that TCR beta sequences accurately predicted the HLA-A and HLA-B alleles for most subjects in the first cohort. An association between a missense DCLRE1C variant and V-gene and J-gene trimming of TCR beta chains was found in a later genetic analysis and replicated in an independent cohort. Broadly in line with IMGT annotations, most TCR beta V segments showed up in productive rearrangements about 87% or about 30% of the time in an earlier analysis of around 600 of the donors. A later analysis found that most CMV-associated TCR beta chains appeared HLA-restricted, with HLA associations seemingly driven largely by CMV exposure. Sequencing depth was assumed to be roughly uniform across donors in the presence/absence analyses, though that assumption may not hold. Because HLA typing was missing for some donors at each locus, association tests included only the typed subset. The study gave a list of 150 to 200 TCR beta chains associated with cytomegalovirus. A few of the identified cytomegalovirus-associated TCR beta chains were confirmed in vitro to be specific for cytomegalovirus antigens. Assigning TCR associations to individual alleles was difficult when HLA alleles, especially DR and DQ, strongly co-occurred. In a later analysis, HLA-associated TCR beta chains showed more clonal expansion and lower generation probabilities than non-associated chains that were equally common. The authors suggested that the approach could potentially be extended to other disease states and immunological phenotypes. The only immune exposure information available for the cohort was CMV serostatus. Several of the top co-occurrence clusters appeared to be linked to parvovirus B19, influenza, CMV and Epstein-Barr virus, according to a later analysis.

This clonotype was sampled from a woman aged 70-85 years in good health and CMV-seropositive. Sequencing was performed on PBMCs.

Here is the DNA: TGTGCCAGCAGCCGGGGACAGGGGGTGGTCAAAAACATTCAGTACTTC. The translation is CASSRGQGVVKNIQYF. The chain uses TRBV14 and TRBJ2-4, and TRBD1 aligns with 11 junction nucleotides. Including the terminal cysteine and phenylalanine, the CDR3 comprises 16 residues. Here the CDR3 DNA is all that survives: 48 bases in frame from base 1. CDR1 and CDR2 (SGHDN, FVKESK) derive from the germline V gene. Ends trimmed: V by 4 bases, J by 3 bases; bases unmatched to a gene: 5.